The 25 T cell receptor beta chains given below trace back to one sample, sequenced in a study of blood T cell repertoires in COVID-19. Only in-frame clones appear in the TCRdb table, and some are missing; sequencing was by immunoSEQ multiplex PCR. The table records about 130,000 clones, roughly four fifths of them present only once. Sequencing input: peripheral blood. The receptors shown here come from an elderly woman with acute or convalescent COVID-19.

V is TRBV3-1 (or the pseudogene TRBV3-2) and J is TRBJ2-3; D call uncertain. Trimming removed 0 bases from V and 9 bases from J, with 13 bases in between. Germline CDR1 and CDR2: LGHDT and YNNKEL (reference sequence). The CDR3 loop spans 14 amino acids. The CDR3 spells CASSQDIRARTQYF. CDR3 DNA sequence: TGTGCCAGCAGCCAAGATATTCGAGCTAGGACGCAGTATTTT.

The V and J genes are TRBV18 and TRBJ2-7, with D possibly being TRBD2 (7 bases). V shed 3 bases and J shed 4 bases, with 13 bases lying between them. CDR3 length: 14 amino acids. Germline loops: CDR1 KGHSH, CDR2 LQKENI. The CDR3, as DNA: TGTGCCAGCTCACCTGGCGGGGGCCCTTACGAGCAGTACTTC. Amino acids: CASSPGGGPYEQYF. The whole variable domain, remainder taken from reference TRBV18 and TRBJ2-7, is NAGVMQNPRHLVRRRGQEARLRCSPMKGHSHVYWYRQLPEEGLKFMVYLQKENIIDESGMPKERFSAEFPKEGPSILRIQQVVRGDSAAYFCASSPGGGPYEQYFGPGTRLTVT.

With respect to this clone: Sequence at one end of the junction differs from germline and may be a read error. The V gene is TRBV11-2, the J gene TRBJ2-7; possible D gene TRBD1, 5 bases. CDR3 length equals 12 residues. Germline CDR1 and CDR2: SGHAT and FQNNGV. The CDR3 loop is CASSVDQRGQYF. The CDR3 DNA sequence: TGTGCCAGCAGCGTAGACCAAAGGGGGCAGTACTTC. The full variable domain, completed using reference TRBV11-2 and TRBJ2-7, is EAGVAQSPRYKIIEKRQSVAFWCNPISGHATLYWYQQILGQGPKLLIQFQNNGVVDDSQLPKDRFSAERLKGVDSTLKIQPAKLEDSAVYLCASSVDQRGQYFGPGTRLTVT.

This clone was observed once. The chain recombines TRBV15 with TRBJ1-1, with 12 positions matching TRBD1. Germline values: CDR1 LNHNV, CDR2 YYDKDF (reference sequence). V was pared by 3 bases and J by 7 bases, with 6 bases of the junction left unmatched. The CDR3 covers 15 residues. This CDR3 reads CATSRGGQGAGEAFF. The CDR3 DNA follows: TGTGCCACCAGCAGGGGGGGACAGGGGGCGGGTGAAGCTTTCTTT.

CDR3 protein: CSVGGQGAYEQYF. CDR3 sequence (DNA): TGCAGCGTTGGAGGACAGGGGGCCTACGAGCAGTACTTC. The genes are TRBV29-1 and TRBJ2-7, with 10 bases lining up with TRBD1. V lost 4 bases and J lost 2; bases outside the gene matches: 2. This CDR3 region has 13 residues. CDR1 and CDR2 (germline): SQVTM, ANQGSEA.

CDR3: CASSVVSGYGYTF. CDR3 sequence (DNA): TGTGCCAGCAGCGTAGTGTCAGGCTATGGCTACACCTTC. This rearrangement joins TRBV9 to TRBJ1-2; D gene unclear. V dropped 0 bases and J dropped 4 bases, with 7 bases sitting between them. The CDR3 has 13 amino acids. The germline V gene encodes CDR1 SGDLS and CDR2 YYNGEE.

This chain links TRBV6-5 with TRBJ1-1; a possible D gene is TRBD1 (6 bases). The CDR3 contains 13 residues. Germline-derived CDR1 and CDR2 are MNHEY and SVGAGI. V lost 6 bases and J lost 2, with 10 bases in between. Written as DNA, the CDR3 is TGTGCCAGCAGCAACAGGGCCAACACTGAAGCTTTCTTT. Its translation is CASSNRANTEAFF.

This clone has just a few counts. The chain recombines TRBV4-1 with TRBJ1-6; D might be TRBD1 (5 bases). CDR1 and CDR2 (germline): MGHRA, YSYEKL. This CDR3 is built from 15 residues. Trimming stripped 0 bases from V and 10 bases from J, with 13 bases between. The CDR3 DNA reads as TGCGCCAGCAGCCAAGATATAGGGGAAGGCTCACCCCTCCACTTT. Translating it yields CASSQDIGEGSPLHF.

The CDR3 is CASSGQAKETQYF. Here the CDR3 DNA reads TGTGCCAGCAGCGGACAGGCGAAAGAGACCCAGTACTTC. The genes are TRBV7-2 and TRBJ2-5; 7 bases map to TRBD1. The CDR3 length is 13 residues. The ends lost 5 bases at V and 3 bases at J; junction bases unmatched: 3. CDR1 SGHTA and CDR2 FQGNSA come from the germline V gene.

This clone was seen more than once but under ten times. The chain carries TRBV30 and TRBJ1-3; 8 nucleotides match TRBD1. This CDR3 is 16 amino acids long. V lost 0 bases and J lost 4; bases outside the gene matches: 8. Germline V lookup: CDR1 GTSNPN, CDR2 SVGIG (reference sequence). Written as DNA, the CDR3 is TGTGCCTGGAGTGTGGCTGGCAGGGGGCACGGAAACACCATATATTTT. This encodes CAWSVAGRGHGNTIYF.

The rearrangement joins TRBV6-5 to TRBJ2-3; 8 positions agree with TRBD1. The CDR3 is 14 residues long. CDR1 and CDR2 from the germline V gene are MNHEY and SVGAGI. With 3 bases clipped from V and 4 bases from J, the junction kept 3 bases outside the gene matches. The CDR3 DNA reads as TGTGCCAGCAGTTATACAGGGGGGTCAGATACGCAGTATTTT. This encodes CASSYTGGSDTQYF.

The chain carries TRBV7-2 and TRBJ1-1; D is ambiguous. Germline CDR1 is SGHTA and CDR2 is FQGNSA. CDR3 length: 12 residues. V was clipped by 5 bases and J by 11 bases, with 15 bases between them. Written as DNA, the CDR3 is TGTGCCAGCAGCCCGCCCGGGGTACCGGCTTTCTTT. Its protein is CASSPPGVPAFF.

Written as DNA, the CDR3 is TGTGCCAGCAGTCACCTCTACTGGAAGCGGGGGGGTTCGAATGAGCAGTTCTTC. Protein product: CASSHLYWKRGGSNEQFF. The gene calls are TRBV6-2 or TRBV6-3 and TRBJ2-1, with 10 nucleotides matching TRBD2. The CDR3 sequence is 18 residues long. Per the germline V gene, CDR1 is MNHEY and CDR2 is SVGEGT. V shed 5 bases and J 7 bases; nucleotides not matched to a gene: 17.

The chain has TRBV5-1 and TRBJ2-5; D unclear. Germline lookup yields CDR1 SGHRS and CDR2 YFSETQ. Trimming pared 0 bases from V and 5 bases from J, leaving 11 bases between. The CDR3 length is 14 residues. The CDR3 sequence: CASSLADGLETQYF. The CDR3 DNA follows: TGCGCCAGCAGCTTGGCCGACGGGTTGGAGACCCAGTACTTC.

The V call is TRBV25-1, the J call TRBJ1-1; D unclear. Trimming removed 1 base from V and 0 bases from J, with 9 bases in between. CDR1 and CDR2 from the germline V gene are MGHDK and SYGVNS. This CDR3 is 15 amino acids long. The CDR3 DNA follows: TGTGCCAGCAGTGAATTAGAGGGAATGAACACTGAAGCTTTCTTT. It translates to CASSELEGMNTEAFF. Complete variable domain (other parts from reference TRBV25-1 and TRBJ1-1): EADIYQTPRYLVIGTGKKITLECSQTMGHDKMYWYQQDPGMELHLIHYSYGVNSTEKGDLSSESTVSRIRTEHFPLTLESARPSHTSQYLCASSELEGMNTEAFFGQGTRLTVV.

The rearrangement uses TRBV6-1 and TRBJ1-2; D uncertain. Germline V gene data show CDR1 as MNHNS and CDR2 as SASEGT. This CDR3 comprises 12 residues. Trimming left V 3 bases short and J 10 bases short, with 12 bases between. DNA for the CDR3: TGTGCCAGCAGTGATCGGGTGTTGGACTACACCTTC. Translation: CASSDRVLDYTF.

The chain recombines TRBV27 with TRBJ2-1; 11 bases agree with TRBD2. The CDR3 spans 16 residues. Germline V lookup: CDR1 MNHEY, CDR2 SMNVEV (reference sequence). The V gene end was trimmed by 6 bases and the J gene end by 3 bases; junction bases not matched to a gene: 7. This CDR3 reads CASRILAGDIYNEQFF. The CDR3 bases are TGTGCCAGCAGAATACTAGCGGGGGATATCTACAATGAGCAGTTCTTC.

The gene calls are TRBV9 and TRBJ1-5; tentatively, D is TRBD1 (6 bases). CDR1 is SGDLS, CDR2 YYNGEE, per germline. Trimming removed 3 bases at V and 6 bases at J, with 13 bases between. The CDR3 runs 14 residues. The CDR3 loop is CASSGGGGSQPQHF. The CDR3 coding sequence is TGTGCCAGCAGCGGCGGGGGCGGCAGTCAGCCCCAGCATTTT.

This clone showed up just once. This sequence joins TRBV19 and TRBJ2-3, with a weak D call TRBD1 (5 bases). CDR3 size: 15 residues. CDR1 is LNHDA and CDR2 is SQIVND in the germline V gene (reference sequence). V was shortened by 1 base and J by 0 bases, with 8 bases between the two germline ends. CDR3 DNA sequence: TGTGCCAGTAGTATAGGACAGACAAGCACAGATACGCAGTATTTT. Translated, it gives CASSIGQTSTDTQYF.

This chain links TRBV5-1 with TRBJ1-5; D is ambiguous. Germline CDR1 reads SGHRS; CDR2 reads YFSETQ. V shed 0 bases and J shed 0 bases, with 7 bases lying between them. This CDR3 is 15 amino acids long. CDR3 residues: CASSLGDNSNQPQHF. The CDR3 DNA reads as TGCGCCAGCAGCTTGGGAGACAATAGCAATCAGCCCCAGCATTTT.

This rearrangement joins TRBV30 to TRBJ1-1, with no clear D. Germline V gene sequence: CDR1 GTSNPN, CDR2 SVGIG (reference sequence). The length of the CDR3 is 14 residues. The germline V and J ends were trimmed by 4 bases and 3 bases, with 15 bases remaining between them. The CDR3 is CAWISYLADTEAFF. CDR3 DNA: TGTGCCTGGATATCGTATCTGGCGGACACTGAAGCTTTCTTT.

The chain is built from TRBV5-1 and TRBJ1-5, with 10 bases identical to TRBD1. The CDR3 consists of 19 residues. V lost 4 bases, J lost 0 bases, and 13 bases stayed unmatched. The germline V gene has CDR1 SGHRS and CDR2 YFSETQ. The CDR3 bases are TGCGCCAGCAGCCAACGGGGACAGGGGTTCCGGTATAGCAATCAGCCCCAGCATTTT. Its translation: CASSQRGQGFRYSNQPQHF.

The chain links TRBV6-6 to TRBJ1-2; D remains unclear. CDR3 size: 15 residues. In germline, CDR1 is MNHNY, CDR2 SVGAGI (reference sequence). Trimming removed 8 bases at V and 8 bases at J, with 24 bases between. The CDR3 nucleotides read TGTGCCAGCCTCCCAAGCGGGCAGACTTTGGCCGGCTACACCTTC. It yields the protein CASLPSGQTLAGYTF.

The chain uses TRBV12-5 and TRBJ2-5; 10 positions match TRBD1. CDR1 is LGHNT and CDR2 is FRNRAP in the germline V gene. The V segment lost 4 bases and the J segment 5 bases; nucleotides outside the gene matches: 7. The CDR3 sequence is 15 residues long. The CDR3 here is CASGSGQGVWETQYF. CDR3 coding DNA: TGTGCTAGTGGTTCCGGACAGGGGGTCTGGGAGACCCAGTACTTC.

The gene calls are TRBV5-1 and TRBJ1-2, with no clear D. Germline assignment: CDR1 SGHRS and CDR2 YFSETQ. The length of the CDR3 is 15 residues. V dropped 4 bases and J dropped 0 bases, with 13 bases sitting between them. The CDR3 DNA sequence: TGCGCCAGCAGCCCGCAGGTACCCGCTAACTATGGCTACACCTTC. It codes for CASSPQVPANYGYTF.